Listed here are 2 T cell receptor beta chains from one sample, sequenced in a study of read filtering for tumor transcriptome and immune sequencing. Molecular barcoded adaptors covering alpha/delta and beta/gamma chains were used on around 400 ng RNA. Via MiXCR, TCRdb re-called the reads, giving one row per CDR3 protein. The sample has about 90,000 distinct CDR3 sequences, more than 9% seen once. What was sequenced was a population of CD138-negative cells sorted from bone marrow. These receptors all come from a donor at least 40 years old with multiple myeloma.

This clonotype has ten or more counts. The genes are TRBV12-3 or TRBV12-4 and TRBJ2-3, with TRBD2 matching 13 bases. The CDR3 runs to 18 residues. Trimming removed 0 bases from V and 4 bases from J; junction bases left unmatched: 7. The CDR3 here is CASSLAWGTSGVADTQYF. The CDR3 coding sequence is TGTGCCAGCAGTTTAGCGTGGGGGACTAGCGGGGTCGCAGATACGCAGTATTTT.

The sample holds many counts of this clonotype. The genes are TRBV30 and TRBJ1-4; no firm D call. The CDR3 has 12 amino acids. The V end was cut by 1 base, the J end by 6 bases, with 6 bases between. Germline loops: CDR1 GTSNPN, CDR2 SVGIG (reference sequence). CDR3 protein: CAWSASYEKLFF. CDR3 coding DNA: TGTGCCTGGAGTGCGTCCTATGAAAAACTGTTTTTT.